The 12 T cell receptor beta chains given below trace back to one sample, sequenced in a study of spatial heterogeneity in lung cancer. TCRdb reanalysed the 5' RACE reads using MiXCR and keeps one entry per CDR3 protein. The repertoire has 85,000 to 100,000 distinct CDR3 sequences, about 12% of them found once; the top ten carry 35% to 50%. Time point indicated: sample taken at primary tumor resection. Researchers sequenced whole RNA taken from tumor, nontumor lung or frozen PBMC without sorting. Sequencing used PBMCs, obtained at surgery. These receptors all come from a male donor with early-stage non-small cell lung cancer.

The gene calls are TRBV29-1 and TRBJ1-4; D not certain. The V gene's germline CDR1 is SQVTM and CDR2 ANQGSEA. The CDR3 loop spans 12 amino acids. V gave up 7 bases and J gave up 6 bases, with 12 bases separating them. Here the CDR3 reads CSGGARDEKLFF. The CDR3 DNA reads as TGCAGCGGCGGAGCCCGGGATGAAAAACTGTTTTTT.

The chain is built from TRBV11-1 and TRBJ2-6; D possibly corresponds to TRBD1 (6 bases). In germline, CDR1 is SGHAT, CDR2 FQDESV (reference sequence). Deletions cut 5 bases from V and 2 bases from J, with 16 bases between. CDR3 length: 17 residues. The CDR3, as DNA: TGTGCCAGCAGCCCCTCTGTCAGGGGCGCTGGGGCCAACGTCCTGACTTTC. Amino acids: CASSPSVRGAGANVLTF.

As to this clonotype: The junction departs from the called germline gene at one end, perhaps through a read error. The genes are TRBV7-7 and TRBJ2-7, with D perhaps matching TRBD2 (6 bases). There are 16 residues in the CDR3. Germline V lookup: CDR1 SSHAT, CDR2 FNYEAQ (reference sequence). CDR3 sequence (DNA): TGTGCTAGCAGCTTGGGGGACTCGGTTCGGCCCTACGAGCAGTACTTC. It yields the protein CASSLGDSVRPYEQYF.

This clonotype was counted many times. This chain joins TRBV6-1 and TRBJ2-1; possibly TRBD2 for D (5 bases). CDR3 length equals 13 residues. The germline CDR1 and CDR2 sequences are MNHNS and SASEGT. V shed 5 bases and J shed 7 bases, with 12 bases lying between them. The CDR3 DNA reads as TGTGCCAGCAGTATCACTAGGAATAATGAGCAGTTCTTC. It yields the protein CASSITRNNEQFF.

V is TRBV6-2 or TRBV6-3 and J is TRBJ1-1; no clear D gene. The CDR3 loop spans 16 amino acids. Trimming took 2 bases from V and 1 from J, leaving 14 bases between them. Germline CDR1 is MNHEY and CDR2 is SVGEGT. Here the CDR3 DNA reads TGTGCCAGCAGTTACGGTTGGGAACGGCCGAACACTGAAGCTTTCTTT. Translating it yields CASSYGWERPNTEAFF.

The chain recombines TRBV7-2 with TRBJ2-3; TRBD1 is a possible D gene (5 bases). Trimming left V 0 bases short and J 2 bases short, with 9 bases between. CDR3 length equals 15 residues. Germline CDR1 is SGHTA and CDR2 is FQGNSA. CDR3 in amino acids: CASSLAGQPTDTQYF. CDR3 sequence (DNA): TGTGCCAGCAGCTTAGCGGGGCAACCCACAGATACGCAGTATTTT.

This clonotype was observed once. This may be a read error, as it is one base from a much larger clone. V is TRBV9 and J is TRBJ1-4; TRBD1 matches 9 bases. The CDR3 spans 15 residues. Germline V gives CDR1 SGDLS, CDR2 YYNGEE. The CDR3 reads CASSVGTGEDEELFF. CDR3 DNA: TGTGCCAGCAGCGTAGGGACAGGGGAGGATGAAGAACTGTTTTTT.

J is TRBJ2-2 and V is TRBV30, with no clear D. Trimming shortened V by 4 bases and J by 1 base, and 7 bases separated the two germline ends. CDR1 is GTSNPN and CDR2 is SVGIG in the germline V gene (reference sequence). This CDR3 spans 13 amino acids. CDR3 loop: CAWTLRNTGELFF. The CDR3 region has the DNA TGTGCCTGGACTTTAAGGAACACCGGGGAGCTGTTTTTT. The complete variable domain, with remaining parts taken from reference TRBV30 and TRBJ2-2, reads SQTIHQWPATLVQPVGSPLSLECTVEGTSNPNLYWYRQAAGRGLQLLFYSVGIGQISSEVPQNLSASRPQDRQFILSSKKLLLSDSGFYLCAWTLRNTGELFFGEGSRLTVL.

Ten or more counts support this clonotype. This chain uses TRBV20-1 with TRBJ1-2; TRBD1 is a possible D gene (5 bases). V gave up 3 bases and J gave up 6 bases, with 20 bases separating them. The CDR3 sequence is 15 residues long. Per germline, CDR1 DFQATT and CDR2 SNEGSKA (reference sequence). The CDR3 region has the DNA TGCAGTGCTAGTCCACCAGGGAGGGTTAGAGATGGCTACACCTTC. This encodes CSASPPGRVRDGYTF.

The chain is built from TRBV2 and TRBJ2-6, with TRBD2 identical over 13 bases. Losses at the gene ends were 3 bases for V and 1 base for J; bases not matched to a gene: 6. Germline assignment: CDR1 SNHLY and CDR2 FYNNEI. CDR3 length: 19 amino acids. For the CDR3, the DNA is TGTGCCAGCAGTGAGTGGACTAGCGGGAGAACTTCTGGGGCCAACGTCCTGACTTTC. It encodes CASSEWTSGRTSGANVLTF.

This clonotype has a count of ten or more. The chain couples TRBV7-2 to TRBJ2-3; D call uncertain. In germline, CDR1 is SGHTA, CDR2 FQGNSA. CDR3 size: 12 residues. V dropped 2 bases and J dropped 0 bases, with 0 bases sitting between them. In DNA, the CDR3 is TGTGCCAGCAGCTTAAGCACAGATACGCAGTATTTT. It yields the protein CASSLSTDTQYF.

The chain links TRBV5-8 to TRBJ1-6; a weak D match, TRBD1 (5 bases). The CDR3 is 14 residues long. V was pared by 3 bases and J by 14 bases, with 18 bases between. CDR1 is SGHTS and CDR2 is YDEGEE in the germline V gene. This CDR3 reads CASSSGTAMLALHF. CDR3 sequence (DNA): TGTGCCAGCAGCTCCGGGACCGCGATGTTGGCCCTCCACTTT.